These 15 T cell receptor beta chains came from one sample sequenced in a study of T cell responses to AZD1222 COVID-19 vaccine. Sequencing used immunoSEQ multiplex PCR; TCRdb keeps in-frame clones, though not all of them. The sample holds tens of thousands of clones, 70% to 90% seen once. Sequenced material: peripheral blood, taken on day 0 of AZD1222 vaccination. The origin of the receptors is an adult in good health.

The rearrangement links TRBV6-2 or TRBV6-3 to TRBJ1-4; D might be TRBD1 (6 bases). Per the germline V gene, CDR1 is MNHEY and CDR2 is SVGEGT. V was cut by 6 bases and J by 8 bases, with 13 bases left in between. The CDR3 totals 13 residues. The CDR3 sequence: CASSGQRGEKLFF. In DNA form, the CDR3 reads TGTGCCAGCAGCGGACAGAGAGGAGAAAAACTGTTTTTT.

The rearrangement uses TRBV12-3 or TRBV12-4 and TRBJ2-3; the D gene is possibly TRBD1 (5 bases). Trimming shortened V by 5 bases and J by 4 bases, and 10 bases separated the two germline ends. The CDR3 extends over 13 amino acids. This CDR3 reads CASSAGYADTQYF. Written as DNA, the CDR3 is TGTGCCAGCAGTGCAGGGTACGCAGATACGCAGTATTTT.

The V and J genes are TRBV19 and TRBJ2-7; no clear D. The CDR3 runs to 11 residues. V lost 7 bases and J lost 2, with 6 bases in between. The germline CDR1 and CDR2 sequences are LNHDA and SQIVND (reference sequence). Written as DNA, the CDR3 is TGTGCCAGTACAACAACCTACGAGCAGTACTTC. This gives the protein CASTTTYEQYF.

The CDR3 coding sequence is TGTGCCAGCAGTCGTACCGGGACAGGGGGCAACTATGGCTACACCTTC. Protein product: CASSRTGTGGNYGYTF. This chain connects TRBV28 to TRBJ1-2; 12 nucleotides align to TRBD1. CDR3 length: 16 residues. Looked up from germline, CDR1 is MDHEN and CDR2 is SYDVKM. Trimming at V came to 5 bases and at J to 2 bases, leaving 6 bases not matched to a gene.

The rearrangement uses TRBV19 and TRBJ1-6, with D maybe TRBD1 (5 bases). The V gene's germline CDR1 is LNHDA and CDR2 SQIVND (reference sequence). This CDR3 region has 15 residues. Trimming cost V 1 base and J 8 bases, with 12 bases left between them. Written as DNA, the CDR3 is TGTGCCAGTAGTATAGTACAGGCGGGAGATTCACCCCTCCACTTT. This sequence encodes CASSIVQAGDSPLHF.

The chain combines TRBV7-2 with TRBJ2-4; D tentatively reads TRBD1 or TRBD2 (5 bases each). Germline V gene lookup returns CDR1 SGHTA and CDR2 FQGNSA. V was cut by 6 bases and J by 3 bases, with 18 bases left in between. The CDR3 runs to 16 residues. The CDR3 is CASSSGWGIGKNIQYF. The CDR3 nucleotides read TGTGCCAGCAGTTCGGGGTGGGGGATTGGCAAAAACATTCAGTACTTC.

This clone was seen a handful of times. The CDR3 sequence: CASSYMTRGGYNEQFF. CDR3 bases: TGTGCCAGCAGTTATATGACCAGGGGAGGGTACAATGAGCAGTTCTTC. This rearrangement joins TRBV6-2 or TRBV6-3 to TRBJ2-1; D is possibly TRBD2 (7 bases). Deletions cut 3 bases from V and 4 bases from J, with 16 bases between. The CDR3 runs 16 residues. Germline V lookup: CDR1 MNHEY, CDR2 SVGEGT.

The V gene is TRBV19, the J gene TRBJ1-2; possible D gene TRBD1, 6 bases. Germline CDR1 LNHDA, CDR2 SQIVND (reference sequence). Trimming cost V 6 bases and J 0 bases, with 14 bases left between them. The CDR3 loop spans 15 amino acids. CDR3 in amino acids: CASRGTTLPNYGYTF. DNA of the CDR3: TGTGCCAGTAGGGGGACAACCCTACCTAACTATGGCTACACCTTC.

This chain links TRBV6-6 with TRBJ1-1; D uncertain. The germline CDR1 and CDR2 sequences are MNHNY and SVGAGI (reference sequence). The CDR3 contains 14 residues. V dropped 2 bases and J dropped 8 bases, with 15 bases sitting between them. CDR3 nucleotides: TGTGCCAGCAGTTACGAATCCCTGGTCGGCGAAGCTTTCTTT. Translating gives CASSYESLVGEAFF.

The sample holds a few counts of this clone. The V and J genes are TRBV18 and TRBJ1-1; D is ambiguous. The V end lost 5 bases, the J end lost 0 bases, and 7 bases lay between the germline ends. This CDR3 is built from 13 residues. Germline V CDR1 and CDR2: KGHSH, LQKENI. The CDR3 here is CASSTEMNTEAFF. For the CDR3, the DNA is TGTGCCAGCTCAACAGAAATGAACACTGAAGCTTTCTTT.

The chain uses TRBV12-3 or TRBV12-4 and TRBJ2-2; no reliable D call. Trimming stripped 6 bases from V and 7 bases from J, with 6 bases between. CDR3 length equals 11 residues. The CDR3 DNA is TGTGCCAGCAGCCGACACGGGGAGCTGTTTTTT. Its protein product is CASSRHGELFF.

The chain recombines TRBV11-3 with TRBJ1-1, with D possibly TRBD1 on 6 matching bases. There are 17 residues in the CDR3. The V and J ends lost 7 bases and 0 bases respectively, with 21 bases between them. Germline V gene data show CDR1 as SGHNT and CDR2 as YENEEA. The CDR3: CASTPGEETYMNTEAFF. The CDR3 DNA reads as TGTGCCAGCACCCCAGGGGAGGAGACCTACATGAACACTGAAGCTTTCTTT.

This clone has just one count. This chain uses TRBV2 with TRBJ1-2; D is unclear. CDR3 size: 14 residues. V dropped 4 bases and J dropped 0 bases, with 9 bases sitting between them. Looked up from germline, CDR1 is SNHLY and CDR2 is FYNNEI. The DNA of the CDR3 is TGTGCCAGCAGTGTCCGACAATCTAACTATGGCTACACCTTC. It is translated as CASSVRQSNYGYTF.

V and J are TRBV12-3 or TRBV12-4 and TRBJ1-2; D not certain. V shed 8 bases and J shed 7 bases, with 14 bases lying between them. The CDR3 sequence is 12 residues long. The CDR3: CASSTGASGYTF. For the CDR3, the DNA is TGTGCCAGCTCGACCGGTGCCTCTGGCTACACCTTC.

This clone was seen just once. CDR3 loop: CASSSQNSPLHF. In DNA, the CDR3 is TGTGCCAGCAGTTCGCAGAATTCACCCCTCCACTTT. The chain has TRBV6-5 and TRBJ1-6; D gene uncertain. V was shortened by 4 bases and J by 7 bases, with 5 bases between the two germline ends. The V gene's germline CDR1 is MNHEY and CDR2 SVGAGI. The CDR3 covers 12 residues.